The TCR beta chain described here comes from a study of T cell repertoires in cytomegalovirus infection (dated by TCRdb to about 2019). Describing the broader study: The HLA type of each donor mattered for the analysis, because public TCR beta signatures pointed to carriage of CMV infection along with the matching HLA type.

The CDR3 measures 11 amino acids from cysteine to phenylalanine. Only the CDR3 DNA stays, 33 bases, in frame from base 1. V gives up 5 bases and J gives up 3 bases, and the segment between their germline ends measures 4 bases. Via the germline V gene, CDR1 is SGHTA and CDR2 FQGNSA. Sequenced on an Illumina HiSeq 1500. The raw public reads went through TCRdb reprocessing: fastp at Q25, MiXCR clone calling, in-frame beta chains kept. Under each unique CDR3 protein, matching rows form one entry showing the most common genes and DNA. A total of 65,000 to 95,000 distinct CDR3 sequences appear in this sample, more than 3.5% of them only once. Clones ranked in the top ten supply about 4.6% of the sample. About this clonotype itself: The antigen it binds to is not known. Per-nucleotide qualities are absent, and no much larger clonotype sits a single base away.

Study-wide conclusions, independent of this receptor: The ex vivo response was dominated by HLA-C-restricted CMV-specific TCR beta clonotypes, which also provided the single most frequent clonotype in two of eight donors. In both this cohort and an independent cohort of over 350 donors, the cumulative frequency of public TCR beta family members distinguished carriers of CMV infection plus the relevant HLA type.

The chain uses TRBV7-2 and TRBJ1-2, with no confident D gene call. The specimen sequenced was PBMCs. This receptor was obtained from a human donor in good health (CMV status not recorded). Some clones in this sample may be carry-over from other donors' samples. The CDR3 region has the sequence CASSADYGYTF. The nucleotide sequence reads as follows: TGTGCCAGCAGCGCCGACTATGGCTACACCTTC.